Shown below are 3 T cell receptor beta chains from a single sample sequenced in a study of blood T cells in healthy people across ages. For the second PCR, which ran for roughly 7 to 11 cycles, a sample-barcoded 5' primer and a J-beta primer mix were used. TCRdb reprocessed the 5' RACE reads with MiXCR, giving one entry per CDR3 protein. The sample yields some 1,800,000 distinct CDR3 sequences, more than 35% seen once. The sequencing sample was made of blood. The source is a human donor in good health.

This clonotype was seen a few times. The gene calls are TRBV6-6 and TRBJ2-3; no firm D call. The germline CDR1 and CDR2 sequences are MNHNY and SVGAGI (reference sequence). V lost 4 bases to trimming and J lost 0 bases, with 8 bases between them. This CDR3 contains 14 residues. CDR3 nucleotides: TGTGCCAGCAGTTCCACGATTAGCACAGATACGCAGTATTTT. Protein product: CASSSTISTDTQYF.

The chain uses TRBV7-9 and TRBJ1-1; D is possibly TRBD1 (5 bases). CDR1 and CDR2 (germline): SEHNR, FQNEAQ (reference sequence). This CDR3 contains 15 residues. V lost 4 bases and J lost 5, with 17 bases in between. The DNA of the CDR3 is TGTGCCAGCAGCTACTTTCAAGGGGCGAGGACTGAAGCTTTCTTT. It yields the protein CASSYFQGARTEAFF.

This clonotype has only a few counts. J is TRBJ2-1 and V is TRBV20-1, with 14 bases fitting TRBD2. Germline V CDR1 and CDR2: DFQATT, SNEGSKA (reference sequence). CDR3 length: 17 amino acids. Trimming cost V 2 bases and J 8 bases; bases outside gene matches: 11. The CDR3: CSARSLRLAGGRDEQFF. CDR3 nucleotides: TGCAGTGCTAGATCCCTGCGACTAGCGGGGGGGAGGGATGAGCAGTTCTTC.